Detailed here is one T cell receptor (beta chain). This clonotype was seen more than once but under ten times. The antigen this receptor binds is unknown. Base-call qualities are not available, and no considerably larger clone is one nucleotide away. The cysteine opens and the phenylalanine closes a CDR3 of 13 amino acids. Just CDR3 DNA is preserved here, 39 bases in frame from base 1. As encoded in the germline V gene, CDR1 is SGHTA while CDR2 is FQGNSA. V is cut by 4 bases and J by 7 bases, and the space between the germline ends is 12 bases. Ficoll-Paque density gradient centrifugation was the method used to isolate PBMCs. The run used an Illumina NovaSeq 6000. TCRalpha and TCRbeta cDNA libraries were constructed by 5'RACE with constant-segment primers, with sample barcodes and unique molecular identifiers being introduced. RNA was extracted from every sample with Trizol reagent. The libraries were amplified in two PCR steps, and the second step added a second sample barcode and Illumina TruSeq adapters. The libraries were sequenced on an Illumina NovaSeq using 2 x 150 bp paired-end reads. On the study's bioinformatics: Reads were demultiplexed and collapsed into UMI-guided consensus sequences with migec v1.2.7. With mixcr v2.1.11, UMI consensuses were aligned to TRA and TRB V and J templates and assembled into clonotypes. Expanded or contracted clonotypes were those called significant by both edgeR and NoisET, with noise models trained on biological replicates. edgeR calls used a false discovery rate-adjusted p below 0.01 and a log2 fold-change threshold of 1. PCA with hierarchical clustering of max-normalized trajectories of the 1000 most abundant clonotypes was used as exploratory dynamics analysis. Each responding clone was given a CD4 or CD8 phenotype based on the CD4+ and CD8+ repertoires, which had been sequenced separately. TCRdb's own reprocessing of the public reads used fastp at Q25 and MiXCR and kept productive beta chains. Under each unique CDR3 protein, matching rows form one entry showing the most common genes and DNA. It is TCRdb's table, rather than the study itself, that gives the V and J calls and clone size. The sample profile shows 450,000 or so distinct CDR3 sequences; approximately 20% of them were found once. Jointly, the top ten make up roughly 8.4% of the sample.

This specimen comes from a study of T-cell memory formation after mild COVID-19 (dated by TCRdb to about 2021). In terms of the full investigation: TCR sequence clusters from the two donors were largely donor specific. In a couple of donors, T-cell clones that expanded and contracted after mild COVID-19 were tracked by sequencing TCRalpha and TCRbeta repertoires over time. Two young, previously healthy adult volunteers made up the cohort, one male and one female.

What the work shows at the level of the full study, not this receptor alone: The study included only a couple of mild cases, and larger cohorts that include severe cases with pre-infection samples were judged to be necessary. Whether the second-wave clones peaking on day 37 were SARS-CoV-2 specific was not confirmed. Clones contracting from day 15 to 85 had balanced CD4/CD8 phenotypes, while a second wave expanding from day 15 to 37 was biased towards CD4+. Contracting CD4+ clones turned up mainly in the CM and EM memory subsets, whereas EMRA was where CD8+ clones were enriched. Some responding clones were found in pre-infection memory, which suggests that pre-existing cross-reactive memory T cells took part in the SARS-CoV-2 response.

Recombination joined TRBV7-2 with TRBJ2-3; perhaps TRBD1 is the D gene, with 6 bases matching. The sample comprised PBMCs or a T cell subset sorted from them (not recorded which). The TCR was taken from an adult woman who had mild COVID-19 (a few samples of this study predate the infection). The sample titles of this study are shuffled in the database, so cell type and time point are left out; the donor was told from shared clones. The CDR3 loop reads CASSSPQGYTQYF. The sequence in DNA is TGTGCCAGCAGCTCCCCACAGGGCTATACGCAGTATTTT.